This T cell receptor (beta chain) was recorded in a study of technical replicates of blood from a few donors. Germline values: CDR1 LNHDA, CDR2 SQIVND (reference sequence). CDR3 length equals 13 residues. V dropped 9 bases and J dropped 5; count of bases not matched to a gene: 9. TCRdb keeps only in-frame clones here, not all; method: immunoSEQ multiplex PCR. The sample holds tens of thousands of clones, about 95% seen once. Sequencing input: PBMCs. The receptor's source is a human donor in good health. Some clones in this sample may be carry-over from other donors' samples. J is TRBJ1-1 and V is TRBV19; 7 nucleotides align to TRBD1. The CDR3 DNA follows: TGTGCCAGCCGCCGGTCAGGGGGTACTGAAGCTTTCTTT. Amino acid sequence: CASRRSGGTEAFF. Filled out from reference TRBV19 and TRBJ1-1, the complete variable domain reads DGGITQSPKYLFRKEGQNVTLSCEQNLNHDAMYWYRQDPGQGLRLIYYSQIVNDFQKGDIAEGYSVSREKKESFPLTVTSAQKNPTAFYLCASRRSGGTEAFFGQGTRLTVV.